A selection of T cell receptor beta chains follows, all from one sample in a study of cytomegalovirus exposure and HLA in healthy donors. Measured with immunoSEQ multiplex PCR; TCRdb has only the in-frame clones, and not every one. The sample records more than 85,000 clones, under 80% being singletons. The sample consisted of PBMCs. The receptors originated from a woman in her forties in good health and CMV-seropositive. Both conserved end residues are part of each CDR3. D genes are given only for firm matches. Rows may omit the clone size; those that give it use once, few, many or a size class.

D,V,J,size,DNA,CDR3
TRBD1,TRBV7-3,TRBJ1-6,-,TGTGCCAGCAGCGAGACACCGAGACAGGGGCCCTATAATTCACCCCTCCACTTT,CASSETPRQGPYNSPLHF
-,TRBV7-2,TRBJ1-5,-,TGTGCCAGCAGCTTAGTCGGCAGGGGAAATCAGCCCCAGCATTTT,CASSLVGRGNQPQHF
-,TRBV7-9,TRBJ2-7,-,TGTGCCAGCAGCTTAGGCGGTGAAGGTCCCTACGAGCAGTACTTC,CASSLGGEGPYEQYF
TRBD1,TRBV7-8,TRBJ1-1,-,TGTGCCAGCACCGACAGGGGAGGTCCAACTGAAGCTTTCTTT,CASTDRGGPTEAFF
-,TRBV7-9,TRBJ2-2,-,TGTGCCAGCAGCTTAGTTCGGAGAATGAACACCGGGGAGCTGTTTTTT,CASSLVRRMNTGELFF
-,TRBV5-1,TRBJ2-7,-,TGCGCCAGCAGCTTGCAGGGATCCTACGAGCAGTACTTC,CASSLQGSYEQYF
TRBD1,TRBV7-6,TRBJ1-3,few,TGTGCCAGCAGCCTTGGACAGGGGGCATCCGGAAACACCATATATTTT,CASSLGQGASGNTIYF
-,TRBV19,TRBJ2-7,-,TGTGCCAGTAGTATAGATAGGCAGGGCGAGCAGTACTTC,CASSIDRQGEQYF
-,TRBV2,TRBJ1-2,-,TGTGCCAGCAGTACGCCAGGAAACTATGGCTACACCTTC,CASSTPGNYGYTF
-,TRBV5-1,TRBJ1-4,few,TGCGCCAGCAGCAAAAGTCAGGTTAATGAAAAACTGTTTTTT,CASSKSQVNEKLFF
-,TRBV28,TRBJ2-2,-,TGTGCCAGCAGCAGACTAAGGGCTCAGAACACCGGGGAGCTGTTTTTT,CASSRLRAQNTGELFF
-,TRBV28,TRBJ2-7,-,TGTGCCAGCAGTTTCGCAGGTAACTCCTACGAGCAGTACTTC,CASSFAGNSYEQYF
TRBD2,TRBV27,TRBJ2-2,once,TGTGCCAGCAGTACTAGCGGGGCGCGTACCGGGGAGCTGTTTTTT,CASSTSGARTGELFF
TRBD1,TRBV5-1,TRBJ1-2,-,TGCGCCAGCAGATCGATCGGGACAGGGGGTAATGGCTACACCTTC,CASRSIGTGGNGYTF
TRBD1,TRBV10-3,TRBJ1-1,few,TGTGCCATCAGTGAGTCAAGGGGGCGGTCGGTGGACACTGAAGCTTTCTTT,CAISESRGRSVDTEAFF
-,TRBV11-3,TRBJ2-7,-,TGTGCCAGCAGCCCGCTGAGGAGTGCCTACGAGCAGTACTTC,CASSPLRSAYEQYF
-,TRBV5-6,TRBJ1-1,-,TGTGCCAGCAGCTCCTACGGTGAAGCTTTCTTT,CASSSYGEAFF
TRBD1,TRBV2,TRBJ2-1,-,TGTGCCAGCAGTCCCGGACAGGGGGCGTGGGATGAGCAGTTCTTC,CASSPGQGAWDEQFF
-,TRBV27,TRBJ2-7,-,TGTGCCAGCAGTAGAGAGTACCCGGGGGACGAGCAGTACTTC,CASSREYPGDEQYF
TRBD2,TRBV7-9,TRBJ2-7,-,TGTGCCAGCGGGGTAGCGGGAGGGCCGACCTACGAGCAGTACTTC,CASGVAGGPTYEQYF
-,TRBV7-9,TRBJ2-7,-,TGTGCCAGCAGCTTAGCGGGGCATTTCAGCCACGAGCAGTACTTC,CASSLAGHFSHEQYF
TRBD2,TRBV14,TRBJ2-3,-,TGTGCCAGCAGGCCCAACCCGAGAGGACTAGCGGATACGCAGTATTTT,CASRPNPRGLADTQYF
TRBD2,TRBV7-6,TRBJ2-1,-,TGTGCCAGCAGCTTGGGCGACTACAGAGCGGGAGGACGCGATGAGCAGTTCTTC,CASSLGDYRAGGRDEQFF
TRBD1,TRBV7-3,TRBJ1-6,-,TGTGCCAGCAGCTTAACGTACAGGGGAGGTTCACCCCTCCACTTT,CASSLTYRGGSPLHF
-,TRBV7-9,TRBJ1-3,-,TGTTCCAGCAGCTTACAAGGGGAAGGAAAGAACACCATATATTTT,CSSSLQGEGKNTIYF
-,TRBV18,TRBJ1-1,-,TGTGCCAGCTCACCACCGGAACTTCCGGCAGGAAACACTGAAGCTTTCTTT,CASSPPELPAGNTEAFF
-,TRBV7-2,TRBJ1-5,-,TGTGCCAGCAGCTTAGGGCAGGGAAGGCCCCAGCATTTT,CASSLGQGRPQHF
-,TRBV6-5,TRBJ1-1,-,TGTGCCAGCAGTTCCGACGGGAGAAACACTGAAGCTTTCTTT,CASSSDGRNTEAFF
-,TRBV25-1,TRBJ1-6,few,TGTGCCAGCAGGGTCGAGCATTCACCCCTCCACTTT,CASRVEHSPLHF
-,TRBV5-5,TRBJ1-5,-,TGTGCCAGCAGCTCGCGGCAGGCAGGGTCGGATCAGCCCCAGCATTTT,CASSSRQAGSDQPQHF
-,TRBV4-3,TRBJ2-1,-,TGCGCCAGCAGCCACGGCGGGCATTACAATGAGCAGTTCTTC,CASSHGGHYNEQFF
TRBD1,TRBV27,TRBJ1-5,-,TGTGCCAGCAGGATCCAGGGGGCTAACAATCAGCCCCAGCATTTT,CASRIQGANNQPQHF
-,TRBV6-6,TRBJ1-1,-,TGTGCCAGCAGTTACCTTGGCGGGGCAACATTT,CASSYLGGATF
-,TRBV2,TRBJ2-1,-,TGTGCCAGCCAATATGAGCTAGCGGAGCAGTTCTTC,CASQYELAEQFF
TRBD1,TRBV9,TRBJ1-2,-,TGTGCCAGCAGCGTAGGGCCAGGGGGCGCCTACTATGGCTACACCTTC,CASSVGPGGAYYGYTF
TRBD2,TRBV27,TRBJ2-7,-,TGTGCCAGCAGTCCCATAGCGGGAGTCTTGTCCTACGAGCAGTACTTC,CASSPIAGVLSYEQYF
TRBD1,TRBV27,TRBJ1-2,few,TGTGCCAGCAGTTTAGGAGCCCCATGGGACAGTTCCACAACTAACTATGGCTACACCTTC,CASSLGAPWDSSTTNYGYTF
-,TRBV5-4,TRBJ1-6,-,TGTGCCAGCAGCTTGGATTACGGGGGAAATTCACCCCTCCACTTT,CASSLDYGGNSPLHF
TRBD1,TRBV29-1,TRBJ1-4,-,TGCAGCGCCGAGACAGGGCGTTTCGAAAAACTGTTTTTT,CSAETGRFEKLFF
TRBD2,TRBV5-4,TRBJ2-2,few,TGTGCCAGCAGCTTGGGACTAGCGGGAGTAGGAACCGGGGAGCTGTTTTTT,CASSLGLAGVGTGELFF
TRBD2,TRBV29-1,TRBJ2-3,-,TGCAGCGTTGAAACGACTAGCGGGCCAGGGGATACGCAGTATTTT,CSVETTSGPGDTQYF
-,TRBV28,TRBJ1-5,few,TGTGCCAGCACGCGGGGAACCACTACGAATCAGCCCCAGCATTTT,CASTRGTTTNQPQHF
TRBD1,TRBV28,TRBJ2-5,-,TGTGCCAGCAGAAGTGGTGGGACAGTGTGGAAAGGGACCCAGTACTTC,CASRSGGTVWKGTQYF
-,TRBV28,TRBJ2-1,-,TGTGCCAGCAGGAGAGGGTCCACTAGTTACAATGAGCAGTTCTTC,CASRRGSTSYNEQFF